Described below is a single TCR beta chain sequence and its context. As yet, its antigen is unknown. Each CDR3 protein is one row after TCRdb ran MiXCR on the 5' RACE reads. In the table there are about 360,000 distinct CDR3 sequences, 10% to 15% of which are singletons. This entry comes from a study of T-cell memory formation after mild COVID-19. Study-level information: TCR clusters largely stayed donor specific. Study-level results: Clones that contracted from day 15 to 85 were balanced CD4/CD8, while later expanders leaned CD4+. Nothing confirmed that second-wave clones peaking on day 37 were specific for SARS-CoV-2. Certain responding clones were present in pre-infection memory, suggesting participation of cross-reactive memory.

Germline loops: CDR1 SGHTA, CDR2 FQGNSA. The CDR3 is 15 residues long. Trimming cost V 5 bases and J 4 bases, with 17 bases left between them. This chain links TRBV7-2 with TRBJ1-2; unclear D gene. The clonotype was recovered from a young man who had mild COVID-19 (a few samples of this study predate the infection). Cell type and time point are not known. What was sequenced was PBMCs or a T cell subset sorted from them (not recorded which). The CDR3 protein is CASSPWWQTIYGYTF. Here the CDR3 DNA reads TGTGCCAGCAGCCCCTGGTGGCAGACCATCTATGGCTACACCTTC.